Listed below are T cell receptor beta chains from one sample, sequenced in a study of blood T cell repertoires in COVID-19. Method: immunoSEQ multiplex PCR; TCRdb's copy keeps in-frame clones and lacks some. The table has just under 150,000 clones, roughly 81% seen once. Sequences were obtained from peripheral blood. These receptors were collected from a human donor with acute or convalescent COVID-19. The donor label of this sample is uncertain. Both conserved end residues are part of each CDR3. The D gene is left open where the match is weak. Expanded clones get a size class; other rows say once, few or many, or leave the size out.

v_call: TRBV6-5; j_call: TRBJ1-2; d_call: -; cdr3_length: 16; clone_size: -; cdr3_nt: TGTGCCAGCAGTTACTCGAACAGGGTGGGTGCGGATGGCTACACCTTC; cdr3_aa: CASSYSNRVGADGYTF
v_call: TRBV18; j_call: TRBJ2-3; d_call: -; cdr3_length: 14; clone_size: once; cdr3_nt: TGTGCCAGCTCGGACAGCCTAAGCACAGATACGCAGTATTTT; cdr3_aa: CASSDSLSTDTQYF
v_call: TRBV6-5; j_call: TRBJ2-1; d_call: TRBD2; cdr3_length: 16; clone_size: once; cdr3_nt: TGTGCCAGCAGTTACTCCAGCGGGAGTTCCTACAATGAGCAGTTCTTC; cdr3_aa: CASSYSSGSSYNEQFF
v_call: TRBV6-6; j_call: TRBJ2-5; d_call: TRBD1; cdr3_length: 17; clone_size: -; cdr3_nt: TGTGCCAGCAGTCCAACTTATAATACAGGGGTGAGAGAGACCCAGTACTTC; cdr3_aa: CASSPTYNTGVRETQYF
v_call: TRBV9; j_call: TRBJ1-3; d_call: -; cdr3_length: 14; clone_size: -; cdr3_nt: TGTGCCAGCAGCCCTAATCTCCCCGGAAACACCATATATTTT; cdr3_aa: CASSPNLPGNTIYF
v_call: TRBV5-4; j_call: TRBJ1-3; d_call: -; cdr3_length: 16; clone_size: -; cdr3_nt: TGTGCCAGCAGTAAGTCGGGAGACATCTCTGGAAACACCATATATTTT; cdr3_aa: CASSKSGDISGNTIYF
v_call: TRBV4-3; j_call: TRBJ1-1; d_call: TRBD1; cdr3_length: 16; clone_size: -; cdr3_nt: TGCGCCAGCAGCCAAGATCGGGACAGGGGGGACACTGAAGCTTTCTTT; cdr3_aa: CASSQDRDRGDTEAFF
v_call: TRBV7-8; j_call: TRBJ1-2; d_call: -; cdr3_length: 15; clone_size: few; cdr3_nt: TGTGCCAGCAGCTTAGAAGGCCGAGTCGGGTATGGCTACACCTTC; cdr3_aa: CASSLEGRVGYGYTF
v_call: TRBV5-1; j_call: TRBJ2-7; d_call: -; cdr3_length: 13; clone_size: -; cdr3_nt: TGCGCCAGCAGCTTGATGCTCACGGACGAGCAGTACTTC; cdr3_aa: CASSLMLTDEQYF
v_call: TRBV4-2; j_call: TRBJ2-5; d_call: -; cdr3_length: 14; clone_size: -; cdr3_nt: TGTGCCAGCAGCCCTGACCGGGGGTCAGAGACCCAGTACTTC; cdr3_aa: CASSPDRGSETQYF
v_call: TRBV19; j_call: TRBJ2-7; d_call: TRBD1; cdr3_length: 14; clone_size: -; cdr3_nt: TGTGCCAGTAGTCCCGACAGGGTGAACTACGAGCAGTACTTC; cdr3_aa: CASSPDRVNYEQYF
v_call: TRBV7-2; j_call: TRBJ1-2; d_call: TRBD1; cdr3_length: 16; clone_size: few; cdr3_nt: TGTGCCAGCAGCTTAGGGGGACAGGGGGCGAACTATGGCTACACCTTC; cdr3_aa: CASSLGGQGANYGYTF
v_call: TRBV18; j_call: TRBJ1-5; d_call: -; cdr3_length: 16; clone_size: -; cdr3_nt: TGTGCCAGCTCACGAGACGGGGGGGGTAGCAATCAGCCCCAGCATTTT; cdr3_aa: CASSRDGGGSNQPQHF
v_call: TRBV29-1; j_call: TRBJ2-1; d_call: TRBD2; cdr3_length: 13; clone_size: -; cdr3_nt: TGCAGCATCGGGACTAGCGGGCTCGATGAGCAGTTCTTC; cdr3_aa: CSIGTSGLDEQFF
v_call: TRBV3-1/TRBV3-2; j_call: TRBJ1-2; d_call: -; cdr3_length: 12; clone_size: few; cdr3_nt: TGTGCCAGCAGCCAATATCAGTATGGCTACACCTTC; cdr3_aa: CASSQYQYGYTF
v_call: TRBV4-3; j_call: TRBJ1-1; d_call: TRBD1; cdr3_length: 13; clone_size: -; cdr3_nt: TGCGCCAGCAGCGCGACAGGGGTTACTGAAGCTTTCTTT; cdr3_aa: CASSATGVTEAFF
v_call: TRBV5-4; j_call: TRBJ1-3; d_call: -; cdr3_length: 14; clone_size: -; cdr3_nt: TGTGCCAGCAGCCCGACTTTCTCTGGAAACACCATATATTTT; cdr3_aa: CASSPTFSGNTIYF
v_call: TRBV9; j_call: TRBJ1-1; d_call: -; cdr3_length: 11; clone_size: -; cdr3_nt: TGTGCCAGCAGCCCCAGCACTGAAGCTTTCTTT; cdr3_aa: CASSPSTEAFF
v_call: TRBV27; j_call: TRBJ1-1; d_call: -; cdr3_length: 14; clone_size: few; cdr3_nt: TGTGCCAGCAGTCCTGGGGGAGGGTACACTGAAGCTTTCTTT; cdr3_aa: CASSPGGGYTEAFF
v_call: TRBV30; j_call: TRBJ2-5; d_call: TRBD1; cdr3_length: 14; clone_size: -; cdr3_nt: TGTGCCTGGGAACCGGGACAGGGGGCCGAGACCCAGTACTTC; cdr3_aa: CAWEPGQGAETQYF
v_call: TRBV14; j_call: TRBJ1-6; d_call: -; cdr3_length: 14; clone_size: few; cdr3_nt: TGTGCCAGCAGCCCTGGACAGTTAGGCTCACCCCTCCACTTT; cdr3_aa: CASSPGQLGSPLHF
v_call: TRBV5-6; j_call: TRBJ2-1; d_call: TRBD2; cdr3_length: 16; clone_size: -; cdr3_nt: TGTGCCAGCAGCTTGTGGGCTAGCGGGGGCGAGAGGGAGCAGTTCTTC; cdr3_aa: CASSLWASGGEREQFF
v_call: TRBV4-2; j_call: TRBJ1-5; d_call: TRBD1; cdr3_length: 18; clone_size: -; cdr3_nt: TGTGCCAGCAGCCAAGAAAAGACAGGGGGCCTCCGCAATCAGCCCCAGCATTTT; cdr3_aa: CASSQEKTGGLRNQPQHF
v_call: TRBV19; j_call: TRBJ1-2; d_call: -; cdr3_length: 14; clone_size: -; cdr3_nt: TGTGCCAGTAGTATTGGGGGGGTCCACCATGGCTACACCTTC; cdr3_aa: CASSIGGVHHGYTF
v_call: TRBV19; j_call: TRBJ1-1; d_call: TRBD1; cdr3_length: 15; clone_size: -; cdr3_nt: TGTGCCAGTAGCTACAGAACAGGGGCAAACACTGAAGCTTTCTTT; cdr3_aa: CASSYRTGANTEAFF
v_call: TRBV21-1; j_call: TRBJ1-1; d_call: -; cdr3_length: 17; clone_size: few; cdr3_nt: TGTGCCAGCAGCAAAGCAGAAGGGACAGGGGGAAACACTGAAGCTTTCTTT; cdr3_aa: CASSKAEGTGGNTEAFF
v_call: TRBV6-5; j_call: TRBJ2-1; d_call: TRBD1; cdr3_length: 15; clone_size: -; cdr3_nt: TGTGCCAGCAGTTACACACTGACAGGGGGCAATGAGCAGTTCTTC; cdr3_aa: CASSYTLTGGNEQFF
v_call: TRBV5-1; j_call: TRBJ1-1; d_call: -; cdr3_length: 19; clone_size: -; cdr3_nt: TGCGCCAGCAGCTTGGGGGGGACTGTTCCTCACCCTATGAACACTGAAGCTTTCTTT; cdr3_aa: CASSLGGTVPHPMNTEAFF
v_call: TRBV6-9; j_call: TRBJ2-5; d_call: TRBD1; cdr3_length: 15; clone_size: once; cdr3_nt: TGTGCCAGCAGGGTTAGGGGGCGACACCCCGAGACCCAGTACTTC; cdr3_aa: CASRVRGRHPETQYF
v_call: TRBV30; j_call: TRBJ1-1; d_call: -; cdr3_length: 15; clone_size: -; cdr3_nt: TGTGCCTGGGGTCTATTGGGGAGGGCTAACACTGAAGCTTTCTTT; cdr3_aa: CAWGLLGRANTEAFF
v_call: TRBV15; j_call: TRBJ2-1; d_call: TRBD1; cdr3_length: 16; clone_size: -; cdr3_nt: TGTGCCACCAGCAGAGGCGGGACAGGGAACCTCAATGAGCAGTTCTTC; cdr3_aa: CATSRGGTGNLNEQFF
v_call: TRBV9; j_call: TRBJ1-2; d_call: TRBD1; cdr3_length: 15; clone_size: -; cdr3_nt: TGTGCCAGCAGCCGACTCCTGGACAGGGGCTATGGCTACACCTTC; cdr3_aa: CASSRLLDRGYGYTF
v_call: TRBV29-1; j_call: TRBJ1-2; d_call: TRBD1; cdr3_length: 13; clone_size: -; cdr3_nt: TGCAGCGTACTCCACGGGACAGGGTATGGCTACACCTTC; cdr3_aa: CSVLHGTGYGYTF
v_call: TRBV9; j_call: TRBJ2-2; d_call: TRBD2; cdr3_length: 16; clone_size: -; cdr3_nt: TGTGCCAGCAGCGTAGGCAGCGGGAGGGGAACATGGGAGCTGTTTTTT; cdr3_aa: CASSVGSGRGTWELFF
v_call: TRBV7-9; j_call: TRBJ2-2; d_call: -; cdr3_length: 15; clone_size: -; cdr3_nt: TGTGCCAGCAGCTTCGGGGAGCCGAACACCGGGGAGCTGTTTTTT; cdr3_aa: CASSFGEPNTGELFF
v_call: TRBV12-3/TRBV12-4; j_call: TRBJ1-4; d_call: -; cdr3_length: 12; clone_size: -; cdr3_nt: TGTGCCAGCAGTTTTTTCCGTGAAAAACTGTTTTTT; cdr3_aa: CASSFFREKLFF
v_call: TRBV29-1; j_call: TRBJ2-2; d_call: TRBD2; cdr3_length: 16; clone_size: -; cdr3_nt: TGCAGCGTTGGTTCTAGCGGGAGAGGGAACACCGGGGAGCTGTTTTTT; cdr3_aa: CSVGSSGRGNTGELFF
v_call: TRBV3-1/TRBV3-2; j_call: TRBJ1-5; d_call: -; cdr3_length: 15; clone_size: -; cdr3_nt: TGTGCCAGCAGCCAAGGGAGCCAGTACAATCAGCCCCAGCATTTT; cdr3_aa: CASSQGSQYNQPQHF
v_call: TRBV5-4; j_call: TRBJ1-2; d_call: TRBD1; cdr3_length: 15; clone_size: -; cdr3_nt: TGTGCCAGCAGCTTGGACAGGGGGCAGGGCTATGGCTACACCTTC; cdr3_aa: CASSLDRGQGYGYTF
v_call: TRBV5-6; j_call: TRBJ1-5; d_call: TRBD1; cdr3_length: 15; clone_size: once; cdr3_nt: TGTGCCAGCAGCCCCCGGGACAGACGCAATCAGCCCCAGCATTTT; cdr3_aa: CASSPRDRRNQPQHF
v_call: TRBV7-2; j_call: TRBJ2-3; d_call: -; cdr3_length: 14; clone_size: -; cdr3_nt: TGTGCCAGCAGCTTAGGGAGCACCGCAGATACGCAGTATTTT; cdr3_aa: CASSLGSTADTQYF
v_call: TRBV7-3; j_call: TRBJ2-2; d_call: TRBD1; cdr3_length: 22; clone_size: once; cdr3_nt: TGTGCCAGCAGCTTTTCTTACCGACAGGGGAGAAGAGCTAGTCCGAACACCGGGGAGCTGTTTTTT; cdr3_aa: CASSFSYRQGRRASPNTGELFF